The 18 T cell receptor beta chains presented below share a single source sample, sequenced in a study of spatial heterogeneity in lung cancer. Time point: sample taken at primary tumor resection. From tumor, nontumor lung or frozen PBMC, whole RNA was taken unsorted for sequencing. TCRdb reanalysed the 5' RACE reads using MiXCR and keeps one entry per CDR3 protein. Seen here are 77,000 or so distinct CDR3 sequences, around 21% observed once, and the top ten hold roughly 6.2%. The source material was PBMCs, sampled at surgery. These receptors were collected from a male donor with early-stage non-small cell lung cancer.

This rearrangement joins TRBV27 to TRBJ2-7, with 10 bases that match TRBD1. The CDR3 is made up of 15 amino acids. In germline, CDR1 is MNHEY, CDR2 SMNVEV (reference sequence). The V gene end was trimmed by 8 bases and the J gene end by 2 bases; junction bases not matched to a gene: 9. Written as DNA, the CDR3 is TGTGCCAGCGCCCGGAGGACAGGGGGAACCTACGAGCAGTACTTC. Its translation is CASARRTGGTYEQYF.

This rearrangement joins TRBV7-2 to TRBJ2-7; D is uncertain. There are 12 residues in the CDR3. V gave up 1 base and J gave up 6 bases, with 7 bases separating them. Germline V gene lookup returns CDR1 SGHTA and CDR2 FQGNSA. The CDR3 DNA is TGTGCCAGCAGCTTAGAGGTACTCGAGCAGTACTTC. Translated, it gives CASSLEVLEQYF.

This clonotype was picked up a small number of times. The chain couples TRBV19 to TRBJ1-1; 9 bases align to TRBD1. The CDR3 is 14 amino acids. Trimming took 0 bases from V and 4 from J; bases not matched to a gene: 0. Germline V gives CDR1 LNHDA, CDR2 SQIVND (reference sequence). This CDR3 is CASSIEGQGTEAFF. The CDR3 DNA reads as TGTGCCAGTAGTATAGAGGGACAGGGCACTGAAGCTTTCTTT.

The chain uses TRBV28 and TRBJ2-7; no firm D call. From germline, CDR1 is MDHEN and CDR2 SYDVKM. There are 12 residues in the CDR3. V was cut by 11 bases and J by 0 bases, with 11 bases left in between. The CDR3 protein is CASQFSSYEQYF. DNA of the CDR3: TGTGCCTCACAATTCAGCTCCTACGAGCAGTACTTC.

The chain employs TRBV19 and TRBJ2-5, with TRBD1 as a possible D gene (6 bases). The germline V gene encodes CDR1 LNHDA and CDR2 SQIVND (reference sequence). Between the trimmed V and J ends, which lost 5 bases and 4 bases, there was a span of 17 bases. This CDR3 contains 15 residues. The CDR3 DNA follows: TGTGCCAGTAGTGATGGGGGACCAGGGGCAGAGACCCAGTACTTC. It yields the protein CASSDGGPGAETQYF.

This clonotype was observed a few times. The chain recombines TRBV7-2 with TRBJ2-1, with D perhaps given as TRBD1 or TRBD2 (6 bases each). The CDR3 totals 16 residues. Germline V gives CDR1 SGHTA, CDR2 FQGNSA. Trimming stripped 1 base from V and 3 bases from J, with 13 bases between. The CDR3 is CASSLVSGAFYNEQFF. CDR3 bases: TGTGCCAGCAGCTTAGTATCGGGGGCGTTCTACAATGAGCAGTTCTTC.

The chain is built from TRBV5-1 and TRBJ2-1; unclear D gene. V dropped 2 bases and J dropped 6 bases, with 9 bases sitting between them. Germline-derived CDR1 and CDR2 are SGHRS and YFSETQ. The CDR3 is 13 amino acids. The CDR3 protein is CASSFNEGNEQFF. CDR3 in DNA: TGCGCCAGCAGCTTCAATGAAGGCAATGAGCAGTTCTTC.

This clonotype showed up just a few times. The chain carries TRBV19 and TRBJ2-1, with D maybe TRBD1 (6 bases). V was trimmed by 0 bases and J by 5 bases, leaving 11 bases between them. The CDR3 has 15 residues. Germline V gene lookup returns CDR1 LNHDA and CDR2 SQIVND (reference sequence). For the CDR3, the DNA is TGTGCCAGTAGTATAGACAGGGGAGTGGACAATGAGCAGTTCTTC. As protein: CASSIDRGVDNEQFF.

This clonotype was seen at least ten times. The V call is TRBV7-8, the J call TRBJ2-1; the match to TRBD2 covers 10 bases. J gave up 0 bases and V 1 base, and 12 bases lay outside the gene matches. CDR1 is SGHVS and CDR2 is FQNEAQ in the germline V gene. The CDR3 covers 20 residues. The CDR3 bases are TGTGCCAGCAGCTTAGGGGGTGGACTAGCGGCCCTGAGCTCCTACAATGAGCAGTTCTTC. Translated, it gives CASSLGGGLAALSSYNEQFF.

This clonotype came up a few times. The J gene is TRBJ2-7, the V gene TRBV15, with 11 bases aligning to TRBD1. The germline gives CDR1 LNHNV, CDR2 YYDKDF (reference sequence). The CDR3 totals 15 residues. V lost 4 bases, J lost 6 bases, and 8 bases stayed unmatched. DNA of the CDR3: TGTGCCACCAGCATCCCGGGACAGGGGGATTTCGAGCAGTACTTC. Translation: CATSIPGQGDFEQYF.

This clonotype has ten or more counts. The chain joins TRBV4-1 to TRBJ1-5, with 8 nucleotides matching TRBD1. From germline, CDR1 is MGHRA and CDR2 YSYEKL. V dropped 4 bases and J dropped 6; count of bases not matched to a gene: 8. The CDR3 sequence is 15 residues long. CDR3 sequence (DNA): TGCGCCAGCAGCCTGGACAGGGCGTTGGGTCAGCCCCAGCATTTT. Translating gives CASSLDRALGQPQHF.

This chain links TRBV6-2 or TRBV6-3 with TRBJ2-1; D not certain. Looked up from germline, CDR1 is MNHEY and CDR2 is SVGEGT. The V end lost 8 bases, the J end lost 4 bases, and 12 bases lay between the germline ends. This CDR3 region has 13 residues. The DNA of the CDR3 is TGTGCCAGCCGGCATCAGAGGTACAATGAGCAGTTCTTC. It is translated as CASRHQRYNEQFF.

Many counts were recorded for this clonotype. V gene TRBV6-2 or TRBV6-3 combines with J gene TRBJ1-2; D uncertain. The CDR3 has 12 residues. Per the germline V gene, CDR1 is MNHEY and CDR2 is SVGEGT. V was pared by 2 bases and J by 7 bases, with 8 bases between. The CDR3 loop reads CASSYGAFGYTF. In DNA, the CDR3 is TGTGCCAGCAGTTACGGAGCCTTTGGCTACACCTTC.

The rearrangement links TRBV6-6 to TRBJ2-7; D is undetermined. Per germline, CDR1 MNHNY and CDR2 SVGAGI (reference sequence). The ends were cut back, 8 bases at V and 0 bases at J, with 17 bases in the middle. This CDR3 has 15 residues. This CDR3 reads CASQSPFLSSYEQYF. The CDR3 DNA is TGTGCCAGCCAAAGCCCCTTCTTAAGCTCCTACGAGCAGTACTTC.

This clonotype appeared a few times. This chain joins TRBV18 and TRBJ2-3; D uncertain. The CDR3 length is 14 residues. Germline-derived CDR1 and CDR2 are KGHSH and LQKENI. The V end was cut by 6 bases, the J end by 0 bases, with 10 bases between. The CDR3 DNA sequence: TGTGCCAGCTCCACCGGTCACAGCACAGATACGCAGTATTTT. Residues: CASSTGHSTDTQYF.

Ten or more counts support this clonotype. The chain recombines TRBV28 with TRBJ2-3; TRBD1 agrees at 7 bases. The CDR3 has 14 residues. Germline CDR1 and CDR2: MDHEN and SYDVKM. Germline trimming cut 5 bases from V and 2 bases from J; bases unmatched to any gene: 4. The CDR3 nucleotides read TGTGCCAGCAGTAAGGGACAGTACACAGATACGCAGTATTTT. Translated: CASSKGQYTDTQYF.

Turning to this clonotype: At one end, the junction sequence differs from germline, possibly due to a read error. The chain links TRBV6-1 to TRBJ2-3, with 10 positions matching TRBD2. Germline V gene lookup returns CDR1 MNHNS and CDR2 SASEGT. The CDR3 is 15 residues long. The CDR3 nucleotides read TGTGCCAGCAGACTGAGCGGGGGGGCCACAGATATGCAGTATTTT. It translates to CASRLSGGATDMQYF.

The chain joins TRBV29-1 to TRBJ2-1; possible D gene TRBD2, 6 bases. Per germline, CDR1 SQVTM and CDR2 ANQGSEA. V shed 7 bases and J shed 0 bases, with 13 bases lying between them. The CDR3 consists of 14 residues. CDR3 protein: CSALAGSSYNEQFF. As DNA, the CDR3 is TGCAGCGCCTTGGCGGGGAGCTCCTACAATGAGCAGTTCTTC.